This is a list of T cell receptor beta chains from one sample in a study of technical replicates of blood from a handful of donors. TCRdb's copy holds only in-frame clones and misses some; the assay was immunoSEQ multiplex PCR. This sample has about 97,000 clones; about 95% occur once, and the top ten carry roughly 0.35%. The specimen sequenced was T cells isolated from PBMCs. Receptor source: a human donor in good health. CDR3s include the opening cysteine and the closing phenylalanine or tryptophan. D genes are given only for firm matches. Clone size, where shown, is once, few, many, or a class for clones that have expanded.

cdr3_aa | cdr3_nt | v_call | clone_size | j_call | d_call
CAWSVLVPGQKGTDTQYF | TGTGCCTGGAGTGTACTAGTTCCGGGACAGAAAGGCACAGATACGCAGTATTTT | TRBV30 | . | TRBJ2-3 | TRBD1
CSATGNNEQFF | TGCAGTGCTACAGGTAACAATGAGCAGTTCTTC | TRBV20-1 | . | TRBJ2-1 | .
CATSRSLGFGLANTGELFF | TGTGCCACCAGCAGATCGCTGGGATTCGGACTAGCTAACACCGGGGAGCTGTTTTTT | TRBV15 | . | TRBJ2-2 | TRBD2
CASSLQGSEAFF | TGCGCCAGCAGCTTACAGGGGTCTGAAGCTTTCTTT | TRBV5-1 | . | TRBJ1-1 | TRBD1
CAWGRTSNPETQYF | TGTGCCTGGGGCCGGACTAGCAATCCAGAGACCCAGTACTTC | TRBV30 | . | TRBJ2-5 | TRBD2
CASRSGTEIYGYTF | TGTGCCAGCAGATCCGGGACAGAAATCTATGGCTACACCTTC | TRBV6-1 | . | TRBJ1-2 | TRBD1
CASSEAGLAGDWETQYF | TGTGCCAGCAGTGAAGCTGGACTAGCGGGAGACTGGGAGACCCAGTACTTC | TRBV6-1 | few | TRBJ2-5 | TRBD2
CASSSDLPGVAYNEQFF | TGTGCCAGCAGCTCGGACCTTCCGGGAGTAGCCTACAATGAGCAGTTCTTC | TRBV5-4 | . | TRBJ2-1 | .
CASSLDTYNEQFF | TGTGCCAGCAGCTTGGACACCTACAATGAGCAGTTCTTC | TRBV5-5 | . | TRBJ2-1 | .
CASKAGGGGADTQYF | TGCGCCAGTAAAGCGGGAGGAGGGGGGGCAGATACGCAGTATTTT | TRBV10-2 | once | TRBJ2-3 | TRBD2
CASSQGLAGVTDTQYF | TGCGCCAGCAGCCAGGGACTAGCGGGAGTCACAGATACGCAGTATTTT | TRBV4-1 | . | TRBJ2-3 | TRBD2
CASSVIYSNQPQHF | TGTGCCAGCAGTGTAATCTATAGCAATCAGCCCCAGCATTTT | TRBV6-1 | . | TRBJ1-5 | .
CASSEGPTSGEYNEQFF | TGTGCCAGCAGCGAAGGCCCCACTAGCGGGGAATACAATGAGCAGTTCTTC | TRBV7-8 | . | TRBJ2-1 | TRBD2
CATAGGGRGSYNEQFF | TGTGCCACCGCGGGGGGAGGCCGGGGCTCCTACAATGAGCAGTTCTTC | TRBV15 | . | TRBJ2-1 | TRBD2
CASSVGRGGVYGYTF | TGTGCCAGCTCTGTCGGTCGGGGGGGAGTTTATGGCTACACCTTC | TRBV6-5 | . | TRBJ1-2 | .
CASSFTSRYQPQHF | TGTGCCAGCAGTTTTACATCCCGCTATCAGCCCCAGCATTTT | TRBV28 | few | TRBJ1-5 | .
CASSFGGDGELFF | TGTGCCAGCAGCTTTGGTGGAGACGGGGAGCTGTTTTTT | TRBV11-2 | . | TRBJ2-2 | .
CATHRAYTGELFF | TGTGCCACCCACAGGGCATACACCGGGGAGCTGTTTTTT | TRBV5-4 | . | TRBJ2-2 | .
CASSSSLGAVSYNEQFF | TGTGCCAGCAGCTCTTCCTTAGGGGCAGTCTCCTACAATGAGCAGTTCTTC | TRBV7-8 | . | TRBJ2-1 | .
CASSFTSRNEQFF | TGCGCCAGCAGCTTTACGAGTCGGAATGAGCAGTTCTTC | TRBV5-1 | once | TRBJ2-1 | .
CASTGLASDTQYF | TGTGCCAGCACTGGACTAGCGTCCGATACGCAGTATTTT | TRBV11-3 | . | TRBJ2-3 | TRBD2
CASSVAPFEDSQYF | TGTGCCAGCAGCGTAGCTCCTTTCGAGGACTCACAGTACTTC | TRBV9 | . | TRBJ2-7 | .
CASSPEREIYEQYF | TGCGCCAGCAGCCCCGAGCGGGAAATCTACGAGCAGTACTTC | TRBV5-1 | . | TRBJ2-7 | TRBD2
CASSPGLGPSYEQYF | TGTGCCAGCAGCCCGGGACTAGGGCCCTCCTACGAGCAGTACTTC | TRBV27 | . | TRBJ2-7 | TRBD2
CASSVGETGLGYTF | TGTGCCAGCAGCGTAGGTGAGACAGGGCTGGGCTACACCTTC | TRBV9 | . | TRBJ1-2 | TRBD1
CASSPGTGDGSYGYTF | TGTGCCAGCTCCCCCGGGACAGGGGACGGCAGCTATGGCTACACCTTC | TRBV18 | . | TRBJ1-2 | TRBD1
CASSSGRTMGYTF | TGTGCCAGCAGTTCCGGACGGACTATGGGCTACACCTTC | TRBV27 | . | TRBJ1-2 | .
CASSLVGGASAGELFF | TGTGCCAGCAGCTTAGTTGGGGGGGCCAGTGCCGGGGAGCTGTTTTTT | TRBV7-8 | . | TRBJ2-2 | .
CASSRGRGTSGRRYNEQFF | TGTGCCAGCAGCCGAGGGCGGGGGACTAGCGGGAGGAGGTACAATGAGCAGTTCTTC | TRBV4-2 | . | TRBJ2-1 | TRBD2
CASGTGEDNQPQHF | TGTGCCAGCGGGACAGGGGAGGACAATCAGCCCCAGCATTTT | TRBV28 | . | TRBJ1-5 | TRBD1
CASSEGVAAPQETQYF | TGTGCCAGCAGTGAAGGGGTAGCGGCACCTCAAGAGACCCAGTACTTC | TRBV6-1 | . | TRBJ2-5 | .
CASSQEVAGSTDTQYF | TGTGCCAGCAGCCAAGAGGTAGCAGGGAGCACAGATACGCAGTATTTT | TRBV14 | . | TRBJ2-3 | .
CAIRKKGLANTGELFF | TGTGCTATCAGAAAAAAGGGACTAGCGAATACCGGGGAGCTGTTTTTT | TRBV10-3 | once | TRBJ2-2 | TRBD2
CASRAGLAGNEQFF | TGTGCCAGCAGGGCTGGACTAGCAGGCAATGAGCAGTTCTTC | TRBV2 | . | TRBJ2-1 | TRBD2
CASSSLGEFKSGELFF | TGTGCCAGCAGCTCCCTAGGTGAATTTAAGTCCGGGGAGCTGTTTTTT | TRBV5-5 | . | TRBJ2-2 | .
CASSPRTSGSHTDTQYF | TGTGCCAGCAGTCCTAGGACTAGCGGGAGCCACACAGATACGCAGTATTTT | TRBV27 | . | TRBJ2-3 | TRBD2
CASSFSSGGEETQYF | TGTGCCAGCAGCTTCTCTAGCGGGGGAGAAGAGACCCAGTACTTC | TRBV5-5 | . | TRBJ2-5 | TRBD2
CASSVESGRGADTQYF | TGTGCCAGCAGCGTAGAGAGCGGGAGAGGGGCTGATACGCAGTATTTT | TRBV9 | . | TRBJ2-3 | TRBD2
CASISGSTVAFF | TGTGCCAGCATAAGTGGGAGTACGGTGGCTTTCTTT | TRBV25-1 | . | TRBJ1-1 | .
CASSHSGTGVYEQYF | TGTGCCAGCAGCCATAGCGGGACAGGGGTTTACGAGCAGTACTTC | TRBV9 | . | TRBJ2-7 | TRBD1
CASSPLKREDSPKYNEQFF | TGTGCCAGCTCACCACTCAAGCGGGAAGATTCCCCGAAGTACAATGAGCAGTTCTTC | TRBV18 | . | TRBJ2-1 | TRBD2
CASSPPAGVHIQYF | TGTGCCAGCAGCCCCCCAGCGGGAGTACACATTCAGTACTTC | TRBV7-9 | . | TRBJ2-4 | TRBD2
CASSLPPSTSGRGNEQFF | TGTGCCAGCAGTTTACCCCCCTCTACTAGCGGGAGGGGAAATGAGCAGTTCTTC | TRBV27 | . | TRBJ2-1 | TRBD2
CASGKGQPYEQYF | TGTGCCAGCGGTAAGGGACAGCCCTACGAGCAGTACTTC | TRBV28 | once | TRBJ2-7 | TRBD1
CASSIDWTPSSYEQYF | TGTGCCAGTAGTATAGACTGGACACCGAGCTCCTACGAGCAGTACTTC | TRBV19 | . | TRBJ2-7 | .
CASSEKPSGSSYEQYF | TGTGCCAGCAGTGAAAAGCCTAGCGGGAGCTCCTACGAGCAGTACTTC | TRBV2 | once | TRBJ2-7 | TRBD2
CASSLVELANYGYTF | TGTGCCAGCAGCTTGGTGGAGTTAGCTAACTATGGCTACACCTTC | TRBV5-5 | . | TRBJ1-2 | .
CASSLTGGTNEKLFF | TGTGCCAGCAGTTTAACAGGGGGAACTAATGAAAAACTGTTTTTT | TRBV27 | . | TRBJ1-4 | TRBD1